Described below is a single TCR beta chain sequence and its context. One entry per CDR3 protein, called by TCRdb with MiXCR from the RT-PCR reads. This sample yields 160,000 or so distinct CDR3 sequences, of which 24% are seen a single time; roughly 26% belongs to the top ten. This sample is drawn from a study of patients and donors after allogeneic stem cell transplantation. This CDR3 has 13 amino acids. Germline CDR1 DFQATT, CDR2 SNEGSKA (reference sequence). V lost 0 bases and J lost 4, with 8 bases in between. The sequence came from a human donor who was either an allogeneic HSCT recipient or a stem cell or donor lymphocyte infusion donor (not recorded which). It is not recorded whose cells these are; they may come from a transplant donor. Input material: blood, either unsorted or a sorted T cell fraction (not recorded which). This sequence joins TRBV20-1 and TRBJ2-3; no definite D call. CDR3 sequence: CSARDPSSDTQYF. The CDR3 nucleotides are TGCAGTGCTAGAGATCCCAGTTCAGATACGCAGTATTTT.